This T cell receptor (beta chain) emerged from a study of response to subunit inactivated influenza vaccine. One entry per CDR3 protein results from TCRdb running MiXCR on the RT-PCR reads. The table includes approximately 500,000 distinct CDR3 sequences, roughly 13% detected once. Overall study findings and caveats: Only a handful of new T cells, the authors suggested, are recruited with each seasonal influenza vaccination.

The germline gives CDR1 SGHVS, CDR2 FQNEAQ. The germline V and J ends were trimmed by 1 base and 1 base, with 10 bases remaining between them. CDR3 length: 15 residues. This clonotype was observed a handful of times. What it binds is not known. The receptor was derived from a man in his fifties or sixties who received an inactivated influenza vaccine. This rearrangement joins TRBV7-8 to TRBJ1-1, with D perhaps TRBD1 (5 bases). Sequenced here: PBMCs from blood, sampled 40 to 50 days after vaccination. This CDR3 reads CASSLVGGTNTEAFF. CDR3 DNA sequence: TGTGCCAGCAGCTTAGTTGGGGGGACGAACACTGAAGCTTTCTTT.